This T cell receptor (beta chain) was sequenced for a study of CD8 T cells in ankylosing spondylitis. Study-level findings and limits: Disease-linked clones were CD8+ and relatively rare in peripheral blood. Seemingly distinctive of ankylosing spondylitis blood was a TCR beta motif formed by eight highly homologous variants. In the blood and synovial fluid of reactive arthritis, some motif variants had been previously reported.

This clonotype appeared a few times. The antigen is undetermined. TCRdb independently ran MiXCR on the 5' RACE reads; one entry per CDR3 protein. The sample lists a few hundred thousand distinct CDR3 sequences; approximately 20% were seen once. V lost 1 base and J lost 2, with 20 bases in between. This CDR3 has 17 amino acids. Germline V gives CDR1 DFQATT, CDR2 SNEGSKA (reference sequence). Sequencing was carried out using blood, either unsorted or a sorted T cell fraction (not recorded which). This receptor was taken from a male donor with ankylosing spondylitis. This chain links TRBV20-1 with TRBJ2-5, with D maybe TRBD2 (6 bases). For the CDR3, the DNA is TGCAGTGCTAGAGCGGGACTTATATGGGGTGAGCAAGAGACCCAGTACTTC. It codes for CSARAGLIWGEQETQYF.